One sample yielded the 25 T cell receptor beta chains listed below, sequenced in a study of T cell responses to AZD1222 COVID-19 vaccine. The method was immunoSEQ multiplex PCR; TCRdb's version includes in-frame clones alone and lacks a portion of them. The sample lists around 150,000 clones; around 92% were seen once. Sequenced here: peripheral blood, sampled on day 0 of MenACWY control vaccination. The receptors shown here come from an adult in good health.

This chain's CDR3 is CASSLVGSYGYTF. The CDR3 DNA reads as TGTGCCAGCAGCTTAGTGGGGTCCTATGGCTACACCTTC. The chain couples TRBV5-4 to TRBJ1-2; no clear D gene. V was cut by 2 bases and J by 4 bases, with 9 bases left in between. The CDR3 length is 13 residues. Germline CDR1 is SGHNT and CDR2 is YYREEE (reference sequence). The variable domain in full, with the rest retrieved from reference TRBV5-4 and TRBJ1-2, is ETGVTQSPTHLIKTRGQQVTLRCSSQSGHNTVSWYQQALGQGPQFIFQYYREEENGRGNFPPRFSGLQFPNYSSELNVNALELDDSALYLCASSLVGSYGYTFGSGTRLTVV.

This clone was picked up one time. The CDR3 region is CASESYNEQFF. The CDR3 nucleotides read TGTGCCAGCGAATCGTACAATGAGCAGTTCTTC. This chain uses TRBV6-6 with TRBJ2-1; the D is unclear. V was shortened by 8 bases and J by 4 bases, with 6 bases between the two germline ends. This CDR3 region has 11 residues. Germline CDR1 and CDR2: MNHNY and SVGAGI (reference sequence).

This chain links TRBV28 with TRBJ2-7, with 8 bases aligning to TRBD2. The CDR3 runs to 14 residues. Germline V gene data show CDR1 as MDHEN and CDR2 as SYDVKM. Trimming at V came to 4 bases and at J to 6 bases, leaving 8 bases not matched to a gene. For the CDR3, the DNA is TGTGCCAGCAGTTCGTTTAGCGGGATCGCCGAGCAGTACTTC. Its translation is CASSSFSGIAEQYF.

The chain is built from TRBV6-5 and TRBJ2-2; D not certain. Trimming pared 7 bases from V and 0 bases from J, leaving 12 bases between. The CDR3 extends over 15 amino acids. Germline CDR1 is MNHEY and CDR2 is SVGAGI. The DNA of the CDR3 is TGTGCCAGCAACGTGAGGCTGGCGAACACCGGGGAGCTGTTTTTT. Protein product: CASNVRLANTGELFF.

The V and J genes are TRBV7-6 and TRBJ2-3; 9 bases are a match to TRBD2. There are 17 residues in the CDR3. The V gene's germline CDR1 is SGHVS and CDR2 FNYEAQ. J gave up 2 bases and V 5 bases, and 11 bases lay outside the gene matches. The CDR3 coding sequence is TGTGCCAGCAGCCTCCTTGGCCTAGCGGGATTCACAGATACGCAGTATTTT. Its protein product is CASSLLGLAGFTDTQYF.

The rearrangement uses TRBV10-1 and TRBJ2-1, with 9 bases aligning to TRBD2. Germline-derived CDR1 and CDR2 are WNHNN and SYGVQD (reference sequence). The CDR3 runs to 14 residues. Trimming took 4 bases from V and 2 from J; bases not matched to a gene: 0. Here the CDR3 DNA reads TGCGCCAGCAGTGCTAGCGGGACCTACAATGAGCAGTTCTTC. As protein: CASSASGTYNEQFF.

In this sample, this clone turned up a few times. The V gene is TRBV5-4, the J gene TRBJ1-2; 7 nucleotides agree with TRBD1. The trim removed 4 bases at V and 4 bases at J, leaving 16 bases unmatched. This CDR3 is 17 amino acids long. Germline CDR1 is SGHNT and CDR2 is YYREEE (reference sequence). The CDR3 here is CASSPANRQGIVYGYTF. The CDR3 nucleotides are TGTGCCAGCAGCCCCGCCAATAGACAGGGAATTGTCTATGGCTACACCTTC.

The rearrangement joins TRBV6-5 to TRBJ2-3; 8 bases are a match to TRBD1. Germline values: CDR1 MNHEY, CDR2 SVGAGI. The ends lost 6 bases at V and 3 bases at J; junction bases unmatched: 8. This CDR3 region has 15 residues. For the CDR3, the DNA is TGTGCCAGCAGCCACCGAGGACAGGGAACAGATACGCAGTATTTT. It yields the protein CASSHRGQGTDTQYF.

This chain uses TRBV7-9 with TRBJ2-3, with 8 bases matching TRBD2. The CDR3 is made up of 15 amino acids. V lost 5 bases, J lost 4 bases, and 8 bases stayed unmatched. In germline, CDR1 is SEHNR, CDR2 FQNEAQ (reference sequence). The CDR3, as DNA: TGTGCCAGCAGCCTTAGCGGGACCCCCCCAGATACGCAGTATTTT. This gives the protein CASSLSGTPPDTQYF.

The chain joins TRBV27 to TRBJ2-2, with D possibly called TRBD1 or TRBD2 (5 bases each). Trimming left V 7 bases short and J 7 bases short, with 19 bases between. CDR1 and CDR2 from the germline V gene are MNHEY and SMNVEV (reference sequence). This CDR3 comprises 15 residues. The CDR3: CASNPGAGRNGELFF. CDR3 in DNA: TGTGCCAGCAACCCCGGGGCAGGACGGAACGGGGAGCTGTTTTTT.

The rearrangement uses TRBV4-3 and TRBJ1-1; D gene unclear. This CDR3 has 13 amino acids. V was clipped by 4 bases and J by 10 bases, with 16 bases between them. The germline CDR1 and CDR2 sequences are LGHNA and YSLEER. The CDR3 sequence is CASSLSLSRGAFF. The CDR3 DNA follows: TGCGCCAGCAGCCTTAGTTTGTCTCGTGGAGCTTTCTTT.

This clone was picked up one time. The V and J genes are TRBV19 and TRBJ1-6; D uncertain. Germline values: CDR1 LNHDA, CDR2 SQIVND (reference sequence). This CDR3 contains 14 residues. The germline V and J ends were trimmed by 8 bases and 3 bases, with 11 bases remaining between them. The CDR3 sequence is CASSAENYNSPLHF. CDR3 in DNA: TGTGCCAGTTCCGCAGAAAACTATAATTCACCCCTCCACTTT.

Written as DNA, the CDR3 is TGTGCCAGCAGCTTATCCAGGATGGGAACCGGGGAGCTGTTTTTT. This encodes CASSLSRMGTGELFF. V gene TRBV7-2 combines with J gene TRBJ2-2; unclear D gene. Germline V CDR1 and CDR2: SGHTA, FQGNSA. There are 15 residues in the CDR3. V dropped 2 bases and J dropped 5 bases, with 12 bases sitting between them.

The chain has TRBV18 and TRBJ2-7; TRBD2 matches 7 bases. The V gene's germline CDR1 is KGHSH and CDR2 LQKENI. The CDR3 is made up of 14 amino acids. Trimming removed 5 bases from V and 0 bases from J; junction bases left unmatched: 4. The CDR3 spells CASSVAGSSYEQYF. Here the CDR3 DNA reads TGTGCCAGCTCAGTAGCGGGCAGCTCCTACGAGCAGTACTTC.

This clone was seen once. V usage is TRBV6-5 and J usage is TRBJ2-3, with D hard to call. This CDR3 spans 13 amino acids. CDR1 and CDR2 from the germline V gene are MNHEY and SVGAGI. V lost 0 bases and J 7 bases, leaving 8 bases between the germline ends. CDR3 DNA sequence: TGTGCCAGCAGTTACTCGGACCAAAATACGCAGTATTTT. This gives the protein CASSYSDQNTQYF.

The gene calls are TRBV14 and TRBJ2-5, with TRBD2 matching over 13 bases. The V and J ends lost 4 bases and 7 bases, in that order; junction bases with no gene match: 15. The CDR3 runs 18 residues. Germline V CDR1 and CDR2: SGHDN, FVKESK. CDR3: CASSPERTSGRQGPTQYF. The CDR3 DNA reads as TGTGCCAGCAGCCCCGAGCGGACTAGCGGGAGACAGGGACCGACCCAGTACTTC.

J is TRBJ2-5 and V is TRBV3-1 (or the pseudogene TRBV3-2); D remains ambiguous. CDR1 LGHDT and CDR2 YNNKEL come from the germline V gene (reference sequence). The V end was cut by 6 bases, the J end by 2 bases, with 10 bases between. The CDR3 extends over 13 amino acids. The CDR3 region is CASRARRQETQYF. The CDR3 bases are TGTGCCAGCAGGGCCCGCAGGCAAGAGACCCAGTACTTC.

The rearrangement joins TRBV5-1 to TRBJ2-3; tentative D call: TRBD2 (5 bases). Trimming pared 0 bases from V and 6 bases from J, leaving 8 bases between. Germline V gene data show CDR1 as SGHRS and CDR2 as YFSETQ. CDR3 length: 13 residues. CDR3 sequence reads: CASSLAGSDTQYF. The CDR3, as DNA: TGCGCCAGCAGCTTGGCGGGGTCGGATACGCAGTATTTT. The whole variable domain, filled in from reference TRBV5-1 and TRBJ2-3, reads KAGVTQTPRYLIKTRGQQVTLSCSPISGHRSVSWYQQTPGQGLQFLFEYFSETQRNKGNFPGRFSGRQFSNSRSEMNVSTLELGDSALYLCASSLAGSDTQYFGPGTRLTVL.

The chain employs TRBV6-7 and TRBJ2-7, with D perhaps matching TRBD1 or TRBD2 (7 bases each). TRBV6-7 belongs to the ORF category, with a function that is uncertain. The ends were cut back, 2 bases at V and 2 bases at J, with 22 bases in the middle. There are 18 residues in the CDR3. This CDR3 reads CASSYVIGTAGSPYEQYF. The CDR3 nucleotides are TGTGCCAGCAGTTACGTGATTGGGACAGCGGGATCCCCCTACGAGCAGTACTTC.

The CDR3 DNA reads as TGTGCCAGCAGCCAAGATCGGGCCAGGGGCTACGAGCAGTACTTC. This gives the protein CASSQDRARGYEQYF. The chain uses TRBV3-1 (or the pseudogene TRBV3-2) and TRBJ2-7, with a possible D match to TRBD1 (6 bases). Germline V CDR1 and CDR2: LGHDT, YNNKEL (reference sequence). Trimming left V 0 bases short and J 3 bases short, with 12 bases between. The CDR3 has 15 amino acids.

The V call is TRBV2, the J call TRBJ1-5, with TRBD1 matching over 7 bases. Trimming cost V 3 bases and J 2 bases; bases outside gene matches: 4. CDR3 length equals 15 residues. Germline CDR1 is SNHLY and CDR2 is FYNNEI. CDR3 sequence: CASSDGRGGNQPQHF. The CDR3 DNA follows: TGTGCCAGCAGTGACGGCAGGGGGGGCAATCAGCCCCAGCATTTT.

The CDR3 DNA reads TGTGCCAGCAGCTTTTCGATCCAGGGGGCGAACACCGGGGAGCTGTTTTTT. It specifies CASSFSIQGANTGELFF. The chain links TRBV5-4 to TRBJ2-2, with 7 bases fitting TRBD1. CDR1 and CDR2 (germline): SGHNT, YYREEE (reference sequence). This CDR3 has 17 amino acids. J lost 0 bases, V lost 2 bases, and 7 bases had no gene match. The variable domain in full, with the rest retrieved from reference TRBV5-4 and TRBJ2-2, is ETGVTQSPTHLIKTRGQQVTLRCSSQSGHNTVSWYQQALGQGPQFIFQYYREEENGRGNFPPRFSGLQFPNYSSELNVNALELDDSALYLCASSFSIQGANTGELFFGEGSRLTVL.

The genes are TRBV7-2 and TRBJ2-2; D gene unclear. Trimming stripped 6 bases from V and 5 bases from J, with 7 bases between. The CDR3 consists of 12 residues. Germline CDR1 and CDR2: SGHTA and FQGNSA. CDR3 sequence: CASRGGTGELFF. The CDR3 region has the DNA TGTGCCAGCAGGGGTGGGACCGGGGAGCTGTTTTTT.

V gene TRBV15 combines with J gene TRBJ2-7; 8 bases are a match to TRBD2. The CDR3 totals 17 residues. Germline trimming cut 0 bases from V and 2 bases from J; bases unmatched to any gene: 9. CDR1 is LNHNV and CDR2 is YYDKDF in the germline V gene (reference sequence). The CDR3 sequence: CATSRDWSGSLTYEQYF. The CDR3 DNA sequence: TGTGCCACCAGCAGAGATTGGAGCGGGAGTCTAACCTACGAGCAGTACTTC.

In its sample, this clone was seen once. Other DNA sequences of this sample code for an identical CDR3. The V call is TRBV3-1 (or the pseudogene TRBV3-2), the J call TRBJ1-5; the D gene is possibly TRBD1 (6 bases). Trimming took 3 bases from V and 4 from J, leaving 7 bases between them. CDR1 LGHDT and CDR2 YNNKEL come from the germline V gene (reference sequence). CDR3 length: 13 residues. As DNA, the CDR3 is TGTGCCAGCAGCCAGGACAGAAATCAGCCCCAGCATTTT. Encoded protein: CASSQDRNQPQHF.